Below, 13 T cell receptor beta chains from the same sample are listed, as sequenced in a study of shared clonotypes between healthy human individuals. The data were produced by immunoSEQ multiplex PCR, yet TCRdb's version contains in-frame clones alone and is incomplete. The sample consists of some 2,100,000 clones, approximately 96% of them appearing once. Sample: naive CD4+ T cells sorted from blood. As to subset: CD45RA+ positively selected. All receptors come from a man aged 18 to 29 in good health.

The V call is TRBV7-2, the J call TRBJ2-1; 9 positions match TRBD2. The V gene end was trimmed by 3 bases and the J gene end by 3 bases; junction bases not matched to a gene: 9. Per the germline V gene, CDR1 is SGHTA and CDR2 is FQGNSA. The CDR3 consists of 17 residues. The CDR3 reads CASSFHRTSVIYNEQFF. DNA for the CDR3: TGTGCCAGCAGCTTCCATAGGACTAGCGTCATCTACAATGAGCAGTTCTTC.

This chain's CDR3 is CASSVGDSNKNEKLFF. The CDR3 coding sequence is TGTGCCAGCAGCGTAGGCGACAGTAATAAGAACGAAAAACTGTTTTTT. This sequence joins TRBV9 and TRBJ1-4, with D possibly TRBD1 on 5 matching bases. The V end lost 0 bases, the J end lost 8 bases, and 17 bases lay between the germline ends. CDR3 size: 16 residues. The germline CDR1 and CDR2 sequences are SGDLS and YYNGEE.

The chain is built from TRBV19 and TRBJ2-7, with TRBD2 matching over 11 bases. This CDR3 has 16 amino acids. Trimming at V came to 6 bases and at J to 2 bases, leaving 9 bases not matched to a gene. CDR1 is LNHDA, CDR2 SQIVND, per germline (reference sequence). CDR3: CASRKLAGDPPYEQYF. The DNA for the CDR3 is TGTGCCAGTAGGAAACTAGCGGGAGACCCTCCCTACGAGCAGTACTTC.

The chain combines TRBV25-1 with TRBJ2-3; D call uncertain. The CDR3 is 12 residues long. Per the germline V gene, CDR1 is MGHDK and CDR2 is SYGVNS. V lost 4 bases and J lost 6, with 8 bases in between. The CDR3 nucleotides read TGTGCCAGCAGTGTGACTCGGGATACGCAGTATTTT. Protein sequence: CASSVTRDTQYF.

This clone was observed a few times. The V and J genes are TRBV6-5 and TRBJ1-1, with D uncertain. Germline V gene sequence: CDR1 MNHEY, CDR2 SVGAGI. Trimming removed 2 bases from V and 1 base from J, with 5 bases in between. This CDR3 has 13 amino acids. CDR3 sequence reads: CASSYAENTEAFF. CDR3 in DNA: TGTGCCAGCAGTTACGCGGAGAACACTGAAGCTTTCTTT.

Comment on this clone: The identical CDR3 is also encoded by other nucleotide sequences in the sample. The chain links TRBV5-1 to TRBJ2-7; D may be TRBD1 (6 bases). The CDR3 has 14 amino acids. CDR1 SGHRS and CDR2 YFSETQ come from the germline V gene. V lost 4 bases and J 0 bases, leaving 11 bases between the germline ends. The CDR3 coding sequence is TGCGCCAGCAGCCAAGGGGGTTCCTCCTACGAGCAGTACTTC. Translated, it gives CASSQGGSSYEQYF.

The genes are TRBV9 and TRBJ2-5; weak D call: TRBD1 (6 bases). V was cut by 0 bases and J by 5 bases, with 14 bases left in between. The CDR3 is 15 amino acids. The germline V gene encodes CDR1 SGDLS and CDR2 YYNGEE. The CDR3 region has the DNA TGTGCCAGCAGCGTAGCTGGGGGCCTCGGCGAGACCCAGTACTTC. It yields the protein CASSVAGGLGETQYF. The full variable domain, rest sourced from reference TRBV9 and TRBJ2-5, is DSGVTQTPKHLITATGQRVTLRCSPRSGDLSVYWYQQSLDQGLQFLIQYYNGEERAKGNILERFSAQQFPDLHSELNLSSLELGDSALYFCASSVAGGLGETQYFGPGTRLLVL.

V is TRBV7-8 and J is TRBJ1-3, with D uncertain. Per germline, CDR1 SGHVS and CDR2 FQNEAQ. Between the trimmed V and J ends, which lost 4 bases and 0 bases, there was a span of 16 bases. CDR3 length: 17 amino acids. The CDR3 nucleotides read TGTGCCAGCAGCTCAGGTGGGCCCTCAGTCTCTGGAAACACCATATATTTT. Translating gives CASSSGGPSVSGNTIYF.

The chain is built from TRBV25-1 and TRBJ1-4, with D hard to call. Trimming shortened V by 3 bases and J by 2 bases, and 10 bases separated the two germline ends. CDR1 and CDR2 from the germline V gene are MGHDK and SYGVNS. This CDR3 is 15 amino acids long. The CDR3 DNA is TGTGCCAGCAGTGACCAAGGGCGGACTAATGAAAAACTGTTTTTT. Its protein product is CASSDQGRTNEKLFF.

The J gene is TRBJ2-7, the V gene TRBV10-2; D is ambiguous. The CDR3 is 14 residues long. Germline CDR1 WSHSY, CDR2 SAAADI. Trimming pared 5 bases from V and 7 bases from J, leaving 18 bases between. The CDR3, as DNA: TGCGCCAGCAGTCGTCAAGAGGTACTCTCGGAGCAGTACTTC. Encoded protein: CASSRQEVLSEQYF.

V is TRBV10-3 and J is TRBJ1-2; TRBD1 aligns across 10 bases. The junction had 6 bases not matched to a gene; V was cut back by 4 bases and J by 4 bases. This CDR3 is built from 15 residues. Looked up from germline, CDR1 is ENHRY and CDR2 is SYGVKD. The CDR3 region is CAISARDRGAYGYTF. CDR3 DNA: TGTGCCATCAGTGCCCGGGACAGGGGCGCCTATGGCTACACCTTC.

This rearrangement joins TRBV2 to TRBJ2-5, with 11 bases identical to TRBD2. V lost 7 bases, J lost 8 bases, and 9 bases stayed unmatched. CDR1 and CDR2 from the germline V gene are SNHLY and FYNNEI. This CDR3 region has 14 residues. CDR3 in DNA: TGTGCCAGCACCTCGGGTAGCGGGGGGGAAACCCAGTACTTC. This translates into CASTSGSGGETQYF.

The chain carries TRBV19 and TRBJ2-7, with unresolved D. The V gene's germline CDR1 is LNHDA and CDR2 SQIVND (reference sequence). Trimming removed 3 bases at V and 0 bases at J, with 9 bases between. This CDR3 region has 14 residues. As DNA, the CDR3 is TGTGCCAGTAGTATCAACACGTTCTCCTACGAGCAGTACTTC. Translating it yields CASSINTFSYEQYF.